This T cell receptor beta chain was recorded in a study of T cell changes during pregnancy in multiple sclerosis. The data were produced by immunoSEQ multiplex PCR, yet TCRdb's version contains in-frame clones alone and is incomplete. Of 50,000 to 60,000 clones in the sample, approximately 91% are singletons; the top ten hold under 2%. Germline values: CDR1 SGHTA, CDR2 FQGTGA. The germline V and J ends were trimmed by 5 bases and 1 base, with 8 bases remaining between them. The CDR3 is 13 residues long. The specimen was peripheral blood, collected after pregnancy. V usage is TRBV7-3 and J usage is TRBJ1-1; D might be TRBD1 (5 bases). The origin of this receptor is a female donor with multiple sclerosis, enrolled in a pregnancy study. The CDR3 loop reads CASSLDRNTEAFF. As DNA, the CDR3 is TGTGCCAGCAGCCTAGACAGGAACACTGAAGCTTTCTTT. Supplemented by reference TRBV7-3 and TRBJ1-1, the full variable domain reads GAGVSQTPSNKVTEKGKYVELRCDPISGHTALYWYRQSLGQGPEFLIYFQGTGAADDSGLPNDRFFAVRPEGSVSTLKIQRTERGDSAVYLCASSLDRNTEAFFGQGTRLTVV.